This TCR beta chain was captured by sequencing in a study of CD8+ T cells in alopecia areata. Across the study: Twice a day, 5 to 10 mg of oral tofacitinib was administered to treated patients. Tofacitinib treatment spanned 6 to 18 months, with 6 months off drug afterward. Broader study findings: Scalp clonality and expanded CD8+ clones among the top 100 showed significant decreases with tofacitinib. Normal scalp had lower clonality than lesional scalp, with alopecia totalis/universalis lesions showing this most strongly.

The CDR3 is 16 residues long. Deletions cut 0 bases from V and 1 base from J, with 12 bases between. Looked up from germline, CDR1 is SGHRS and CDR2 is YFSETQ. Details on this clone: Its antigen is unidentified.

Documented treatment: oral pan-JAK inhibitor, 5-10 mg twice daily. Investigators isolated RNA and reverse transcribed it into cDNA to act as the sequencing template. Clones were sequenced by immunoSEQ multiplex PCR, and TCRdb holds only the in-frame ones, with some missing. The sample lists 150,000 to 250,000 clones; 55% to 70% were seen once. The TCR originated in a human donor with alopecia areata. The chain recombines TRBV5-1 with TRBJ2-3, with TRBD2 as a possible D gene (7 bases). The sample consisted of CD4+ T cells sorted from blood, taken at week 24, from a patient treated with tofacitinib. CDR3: CASSLVARGRTDTQYF. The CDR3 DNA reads TGCGCCAGCAGCTTGGTGGCGCGGGGGCGCACAGATACGCAGTATTTT.